What follows is one T cell receptor beta chain and its context. The sample has other DNA sequences that encode this CDR3 too. Participating donors were healthy, HIV-negative adults free of recent acute infections or vaccinations. A CD45RA-negative memory subset and a CD45RA+ naive subset were separated from the CD4+ cells. This record belongs to a study of shared clonotypes between healthy human individuals. Trimming pared 5 bases from V and 2 bases from J, leaving 11 bases between. This CDR3 has 14 amino acids. Germline V CDR1 and CDR2: SEHNR, FQNEAQ (reference sequence). Genomic DNA of each subset was evenly split across several immunoSEQ plates. TCRdb's table, derived via immunoSEQ multiplex PCR, lists solely in-frame clones and lacks some. The sample consists of about a million clones, about 72% of them appearing once.

This TCR derives from a man between 18 and 29 years old in good health. Some clones in this sample may be carry-over from other donors' samples. Sequencing was done on a sample of memory CD4+ T cells from PBMCs. Described subset: CD45RA-negative fraction. V usage is TRBV7-9 and J usage is TRBJ2-3, with D maybe TRBD2 (6 bases). The CDR3 loop reads CASSLRLDTDTQYF. The DNA of the CDR3 is TGTGCCAGCAGCCTGAGACTAGACACAGATACGCAGTATTTT.